This TCR beta chain originates from a study of T cells in Graves' hyperthyroidism and ophthalmopathy. V lost 7 bases to trimming and J lost 5 bases, with 24 bases between them. Looked up from germline, CDR1 is SEHNR and CDR2 is FQNEAQ (reference sequence). The CDR3 is 16 residues long. The CDR3 regions of TCR beta were amplified from RNA transcripts. In the first-round RT-PCR of the TCR CDR3, the HTBI primer set was used. MiXCR, applied by TCRdb to the multiplex PCR reads, yields one record per CDR3 protein. The sample contains under 65,000 distinct CDR3 sequences, about 53% of which appear only once. General study results and limits: Expanded thyroid clonotypes (above 0.001) were mostly also found in blood.

For this clonotype: Its antigen is not known.

The rearrangement joins TRBV7-9 to TRBJ2-7; TRBD1 might be the D (5 bases). This TCR came from an older woman with Graves' ophthalmopathy. Specimen: blood. The CDR3: CASIPRGEAGANEQYF. The CDR3 DNA reads as TGTGCCAGCATCCCAAGGGGTGAGGCTGGGGCCAACGAGCAGTACTTC.